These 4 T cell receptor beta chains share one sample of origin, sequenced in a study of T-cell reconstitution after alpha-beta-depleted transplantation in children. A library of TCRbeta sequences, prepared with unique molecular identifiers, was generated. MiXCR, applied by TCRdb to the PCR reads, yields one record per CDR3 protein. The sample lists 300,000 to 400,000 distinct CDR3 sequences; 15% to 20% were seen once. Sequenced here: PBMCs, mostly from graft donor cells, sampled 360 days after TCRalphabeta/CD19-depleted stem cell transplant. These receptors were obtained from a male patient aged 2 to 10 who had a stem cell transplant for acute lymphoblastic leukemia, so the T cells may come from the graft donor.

In DNA form, the CDR3 reads TGTGCCAGCAGTCCCCGGTCAGATCAAGAGTGGGCCCAGTACTTC. It specifies CASSPRSDQEWAQYF. V and J are TRBV12-3 or TRBV12-4 and TRBJ2-5; D not certain. V lost 5 bases and J 9 bases, leaving 22 bases between the germline ends. The CDR3 runs 15 residues.

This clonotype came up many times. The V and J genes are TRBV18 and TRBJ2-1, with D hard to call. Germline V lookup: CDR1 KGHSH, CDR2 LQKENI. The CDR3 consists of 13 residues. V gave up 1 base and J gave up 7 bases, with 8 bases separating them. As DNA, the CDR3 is TGTGCCAGCTCACCACAAAGTCCTAATGAGCAGTTCTTC. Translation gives CASSPQSPNEQFF.

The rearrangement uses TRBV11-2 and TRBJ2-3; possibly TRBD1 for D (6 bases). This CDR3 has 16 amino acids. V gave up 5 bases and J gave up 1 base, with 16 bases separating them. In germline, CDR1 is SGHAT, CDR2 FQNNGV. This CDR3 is CASSTYREGRTDTQYF. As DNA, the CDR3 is TGTGCCAGCAGCACTTACAGGGAAGGGCGCACAGATACGCAGTATTTT. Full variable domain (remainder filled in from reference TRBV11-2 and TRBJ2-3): EAGVAQSPRYKIIEKRQSVAFWCNPISGHATLYWYQQILGQGPKLLIQFQNNGVVDDSQLPKDRFSAERLKGVDSTLKIQPAKLEDSAVYLCASSTYREGRTDTQYFGPGTRLTVL.

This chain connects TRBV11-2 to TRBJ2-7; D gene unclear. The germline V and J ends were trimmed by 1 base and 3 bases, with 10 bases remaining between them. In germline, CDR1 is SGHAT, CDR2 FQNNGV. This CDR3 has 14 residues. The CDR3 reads CASSLVSLGYEQYF. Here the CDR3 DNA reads TGTGCCAGCAGCTTAGTCTCTCTGGGCTACGAGCAGTACTTC.